This T cell receptor beta chain originates from a study of cytomegalovirus exposure and HLA in healthy donors. General study points: Later work found most CMV-associated TCR beta chains apparently HLA-restricted.

As for this clone: Its matching antigen is unknown.

PCR employed 60 Vbeta and 13 Jbeta primers. The protocol was immunoSEQ multiplex PCR, while the TCRdb copy is restricted to in-frame clones and leaves out a portion. The sample gives approximately 200,000 clones, 84% of which show up once; 0.2% to 0.3% is in the top ten. In germline, CDR1 is MNHNS, CDR2 SASEGT. The length of the CDR3 is 18 residues. Unmatched junction bases numbered 21, after V lost 4 bases and J lost 8 bases. The chain couples TRBV6-1 to TRBJ1-2; TRBD1 matches at 8 bases. This clonotype was obtained from a boy under 18 in good health and CMV-seronegative. The specimen sequenced was PBMCs. The CDR3 sequence is CASSGTTIGPGGDGGYTF. The CDR3 bases are TGTGCCAGCAGTGGAACTACAATTGGGCCAGGGGGCGATGGGGGCTACACCTTC.